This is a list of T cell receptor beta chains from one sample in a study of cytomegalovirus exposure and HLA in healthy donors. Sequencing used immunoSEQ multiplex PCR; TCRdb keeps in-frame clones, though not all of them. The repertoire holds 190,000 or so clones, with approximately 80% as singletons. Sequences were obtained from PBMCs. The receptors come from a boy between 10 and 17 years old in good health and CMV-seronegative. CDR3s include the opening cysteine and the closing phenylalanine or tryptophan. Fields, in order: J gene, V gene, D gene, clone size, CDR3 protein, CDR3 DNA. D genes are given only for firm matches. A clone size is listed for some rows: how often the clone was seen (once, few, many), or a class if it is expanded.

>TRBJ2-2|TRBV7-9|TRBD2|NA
CSSSRLAGENTGELFF
TGTTCCAGCAGCCGACTAGCGGGGGAGAACACCGGGGAGCTGTTTTTT
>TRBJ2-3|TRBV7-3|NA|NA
CASSLDRGTGKPDTQYF
TGTGCCAGCAGCTTAGATCGCGGAACAGGGAAGCCAGATACGCAGTATTTT
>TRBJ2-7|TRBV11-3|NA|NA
CASSLDPHEQYF
TGTGCCAGCAGCTTAGATCCCCACGAGCAGTACTTC
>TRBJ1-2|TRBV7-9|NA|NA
CASRARTGRDYGYTF
TGTGCCAGCAGGGCACGCACAGGGCGGGACTATGGCTACACCTTC
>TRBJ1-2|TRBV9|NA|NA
CASSFGAGESDYGYTF
TGTGCCAGCAGCTTTGGGGCAGGGGAGTCGGACTATGGCTACACCTTC
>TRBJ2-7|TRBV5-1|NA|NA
CASSFGSKAMYEQYF
TGCGCCAGCAGCTTCGGGTCTAAAGCGATGTACGAGCAGTACTTC
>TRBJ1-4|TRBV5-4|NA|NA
CASSPGTPTFPEKLFF
TGTGCCAGCAGCCCTGGGACACCCACTTTTCCTGAAAAACTGTTTTTT
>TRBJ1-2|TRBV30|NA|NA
CAWKSQGNYGYTF
TGTGCCTGGAAAAGCCAGGGAAACTATGGCTACACCTTC
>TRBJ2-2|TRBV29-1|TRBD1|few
CSVGGQGRNTGELFF
TGCAGCGTGGGCGGACAGGGGAGGAACACCGGGGAGCTGTTTTTT
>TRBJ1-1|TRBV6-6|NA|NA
CASSPSDRNTEAFF
TGTGCCAGCAGTCCATCGGACAGGAACACTGAAGCTTTCTTT